A selection of T cell receptor beta chains follows, all from one sample in a study of shared clonotypes between healthy human individuals. Profiled with immunoSEQ multiplex PCR; TCRdb holds only in-frame clones, not every one. The table shows a few million clones, with 90% to 95% occurring only once. The sequenced sample consisted of naive CD4+ T cells sorted from blood. All receptors come from a man aged 18-30 years in good health. Both conserved end residues are part of each CDR3. A D gene is named only where the DNA matches it firmly. Some rows have no size entry. The others give once, few or many, or a class for an expanded clone.

.	TRBV5-1	.	TRBJ1-3	CASSPDSGNTIYF	TGCGCCAGCAGCCCTGACTCTGGAAACACCATATATTTT
.	TRBV6-1	.	TRBJ1-5	CASSTLTVNQPQHF	TGTGCCAGCAGTACTTTGACAGTAAATCAGCCCCAGCATTTT
TRBD2	TRBV7-3	once	TRBJ2-1	CASSPGGAYNEQFF	TGTGCCAGCAGCCCCGGGGGGGCATACAATGAGCAGTTCTTC
.	TRBV11-2	.	TRBJ1-6	CASSFNSGTNSPLHF	TGTGCCAGCAGCTTCAACAGCGGTACTAATTCACCCCTCCACTTT
.	TRBV6-5	.	TRBJ1-1	CASSYSLGRVQTEAFF	TGTGCCAGCAGTTACTCGTTGGGGAGGGTCCAGACTGAAGCTTTCTTT
TRBD1	TRBV10-3	.	TRBJ1-1	CAISGAGGEAFF	TGTGCCATCAGTGGGGCAGGGGGCGAAGCTTTCTTT
.	TRBV20-1	.	TRBJ2-5	CSLSFRETQYF	TGCAGTCTTTCATTCCGGGAGACCCAGTACTTC
TRBD1	TRBV2	once	TRBJ2-1	CASRGQGSSYNEQFF	TGTGCCAGCAGAGGACAGGGGAGCTCCTACAATGAGCAGTTCTTC
TRBD1	TRBV18	once	TRBJ1-2	CASSLAGTVDYGYTF	TGTGCCAGCTCACTGGCCGGGACAGTGGACTATGGCTACACCTTC
TRBD2	TRBV7-2	.	TRBJ2-1	CASSQRAGGYNEQFF	TGTGCCAGCAGCCAAAGGGCGGGGGGGTACAATGAGCAGTTCTTC
TRBD1	TRBV7-9	.	TRBJ1-4	CASSSSDREKLFF	TGTGCCAGCAGCTCCTCGGACAGGGAAAAACTGTTTTTT
.	TRBV30	.	TRBJ2-3	CAWRRSRDTQYF	TGTGCCTGGAGGAGGAGTAGGGATACGCAGTATTTT
.	TRBV5-1	.	TRBJ1-1	CASSLGIQMNTEAFF	TGCGCCAGCAGCTTGGGAATACAGATGAACACTGAAGCTTTCTTT
.	TRBV6-5	.	TRBJ1-1	CASSYFVSAWGTEAFF	TGTGCCAGCAGTTACTTCGTGTCGGCTTGGGGTACTGAAGCTTTCTTT
.	TRBV28	.	TRBJ2-7	CASSGLEQYF	TGTGCCAGCAGTGGATTAGAGCAGTACTTC
.	TRBV4-3	.	TRBJ1-5	CASSQDLGVGQPQHF	TGCGCCAGCAGCCAAGATCTGGGGGTAGGGCAGCCCCAGCATTTT
.	TRBV4-1	.	TRBJ2-3	CASSQNWQGTDTQYF	TGCGCCAGCAGCCAAAATTGGCAGGGCACAGATACGCAGTATTTT
.	TRBV10-3	.	TRBJ1-2	CAISESKINYGYTF	TGTGCCATCAGTGAGTCGAAGATAAACTATGGCTACACCTTC
.	TRBV18	once	TRBJ1-2	CASSPSGGYGYTF	TGTGCCAGCTCACCATCCGGGGGCTATGGCTACACCTTC
.	TRBV18	.	TRBJ1-6	CASSYSEGYNSPLHF	TGTGCCAGCTCATACTCCGAAGGGTATAATTCACCCCTCCACTTT
TRBD2	TRBV27	.	TRBJ2-1	CASSFSGRSSYNEQFF	TGTGCCAGCAGTTTCAGCGGGAGAAGCTCCTACAATGAGCAGTTCTTC
TRBD1	TRBV7-2	.	TRBJ1-6	CASSLGVTGHNSPLHF	TGTGCCAGCAGCTTAGGGGTGACAGGGCATAATTCACCCCTCCACTTT
.	TRBV10-3	.	TRBJ1-4	CAISDLRDFGGEKLFF	TGTGCCATCAGTGACCTGCGGGATTTCGGGGGTGAAAAACTGTTTTTT
TRBD1	TRBV7-6	.	TRBJ2-3	CASSLMEDRVTDTQYF	TGTGCCAGCAGCTTAATGGAGGACAGGGTCACAGATACGCAGTATTTT
TRBD1	TRBV5-1	.	TRBJ2-5	CASSPWTGSSSETQYF	TGCGCCAGCAGCCCCTGGACAGGGTCTAGCTCGGAGACCCAGTACTTC
.	TRBV21-1	.	TRBJ2-7	CASSKARDCIYEQYF	TGTGCCAGCAGCAAAGCAAGGGACTGTATCTACGAGCAGTACTTC
.	TRBV5-4	.	TRBJ2-1	CASSLLSEKMEQFF	TGTGCCAGCAGCTTGTTATCGGAGAAAATGGAGCAGTTCTTC
TRBD2	TRBV7-8	once	TRBJ2-7	CASSGAGGTYEQYF	TGTGCCAGCAGCGGGGCGGGAGGAACCTACGAGCAGTACTTC
.	TRBV6-6	.	TRBJ2-2	CASSYSVSAGELFF	TGTGCCAGCAGTTACTCGGTTAGCGCCGGGGAGCTGTTTTTT
.	TRBV29-1	.	TRBJ1-2	CSVLRPSDGYTF	TGCAGCGTCCTCCGGCCTTCGGATGGCTACACCTTC
TRBD2	TRBV12-5	.	TRBJ2-7	CASGSPPGGTYEQYF	TGTGCTAGTGGGTCCCCCCCGGGAGGTACCTACGAGCAGTACTTC
TRBD1	TRBV19	few	TRBJ1-2	CASTPGTGNYGYTF	TGTGCCAGTACCCCCGGGACAGGCAACTATGGCTACACCTTC
TRBD1	TRBV11-2	.	TRBJ1-2	CASSLVRRQGGYTF	TGTGCCAGCAGCTTAGTCCGCCGACAGGGCGGCTACACCTTC
.	TRBV30	.	TRBJ2-3	CAWNQGARTDTQYF	TGTGCCTGGAATCAAGGGGCAAGGACAGATACGCAGTATTTT
TRBD2	TRBV7-9	.	TRBJ2-7	CASRPSGGNEQYF	TGTGCCAGCAGACCTAGCGGGGGCAACGAGCAGTACTTC
TRBD1	TRBV5-1	.	TRBJ2-7	CASSWDSTYEQYF	TGCGCCAGCAGCTGGGACAGCACCTACGAGCAGTACTTC